The present T cell receptor (beta chain) was sequenced within a study of blood T cell repertoires in COVID-19. Study in general: Both acute and convalescent COVID-19 samples were obtained from the United States, Italy and Spain.

CDR1 and CDR2 from the germline V gene are SGDLS and YYNGEE. The length of the CDR3 is 16 residues. The V and J ends lost 0 bases and 4 bases, in that order; junction bases with no gene match: 4. TCRdb's copy holds only in-frame clones and misses some; the assay was immunoSEQ multiplex PCR. Among about 400,000 clones listed, about nine tenths were seen once. Clinical histories supplied by participants themselves formed the basis of cohort assignment. Input material: PBMCs or T cells enriched from blood (not recorded which). This chain joins TRBV9 and TRBJ2-2; 9 nucleotides line up with TRBD2. The receptor was derived from a woman in her twenties or thirties who had recovered from COVID-19. The CDR3 bases are TGTGCCAGCAGCGTAGCCGGCGGGAGGGTCACCGGGGAGCTGTTTTTT. This sequence encodes CASSVAGGRVTGELFF.